The next 13 T cell receptor beta chains were all read from a single sample in a study of tumor-infiltrating lymphocytes in primary liver carcinoma (dated by TCRdb to about 2017). Sequencing used an Illumina HiSeq 2500. A constant-region primer and ProtoScript II reverse transcriptase were used to reverse-transcribe TCRbeta-specific cDNA from roughly 480 ng total RNA. The TCRbeta libraries were prepared through three rounds of nested multiplex PCR following a slightly modified ARM-PCR procedure. Each of the first two PCR rounds ran for around 10 cycles using multiplex TRBV1-TRBV30 forward primers together with a Cbeta reverse primer. The public reads were reprocessed in TCRdb via fastp at Q25 and MiXCR, keeping in-frame beta chains. Records with the same CDR3 protein are collapsed into one entry carrying the most frequent genes and DNA. The sample table holds around 210,000 distinct CDR3 sequences, of which around 60% were seen once. The top ten constitute under 7.5% of the sample.

TRIzol reagent was used to extract blood RNA from unsorted whole blood, while the DNeasy Blood & Tissue kit provided the germline DNA. Sequencing was carried out using peripheral blood. These receptors were taken from an older woman with primary liver carcinoma and hepatitis B virus infection.

This chain connects TRBV11-2 to TRBJ2-5; 7 nucleotides line up with TRBD1. The CDR3 extends over 13 amino acids. Germline V gene sequence: CDR1 SGHAT, CDR2 FQNNGV. After removal of 9 bases from V and 5 bases from J, the junction contained 9 bases not matched to a gene. The CDR3 is CASMTTGVETQYF. The CDR3 DNA reads TGTGCCAGTATGACCACAGGGGTGGAGACCCAGTACTTC.

In its sample, this clonotype was seen once. Because the CDR3 is missing its conserved closing phenylalanine or tryptophan, this is likely a read error. Because the CDR3's place on the DNA is in doubt, the DNA is left out and the CDR3 is given as listed by TCRdb. The gene calls are TRBV10-3 and TRBJ2-5; no DNA check was done on the table's D call, TRBD2. 12 amino acids form the CDR3, both terminal residues included. CDR1 ENHRY and CDR2 SYGVKD come from the germline V gene. The CDR3 loop is CAISESAMGSYI.

This clonotype has only a few counts. As the CDR3 is not closed by the conserved phenylalanine or tryptophan, this likely results from a read error. The chain couples TRBV29-1 to TRBJ2-7; D remains unclear. Germline loops: CDR1 SQVTM, CDR2 ANQGSEA. The V and J ends lost 2 bases and 2 bases respectively, with 4 bases between them. The CDR3 totals 11 residues. CDR3 nucleotides: TGCAGCGTTGAACTAGCCTACGAGCAGTACCCC. Amino acid sequence: CSVELAYEQYP.

This rearrangement joins TRBV7-3 to TRBJ2-3; 9 bases agree with TRBD2. CDR1 and CDR2 from the germline V gene are SGHTA and FQGTGA. The trim removed 6 bases at V and 6 bases at J, leaving 13 bases unmatched. This CDR3 comprises 16 residues. This chain's CDR3 is CASRGGMAGGLDTQYF. The CDR3 bases are TGTGCCAGCAGAGGGGGAATGGCGGGAGGGCTGGATACGCAGTATTTT.

Notes on this clonotype: A much larger clone differs from this one at a single base, so this may be a read error. The chain carries TRBV29-1 and TRBJ2-3, with 9 bases matching TRBD1. Per the germline V gene, CDR1 is SQVTM and CDR2 is ANQGSEA. This CDR3 is 14 amino acids long. J gave up 7 bases and V 7 bases, and 12 bases lay outside the gene matches. DNA of the CDR3: TGCAGCGCGGGGCGGGACAGGGTGACATATACGCAGTATTTT. Its protein is CSAGRDRVTYTQYF.

As concerns this clonotype: The junction and the germline gene differ at one end; a read error may be behind it. The genes are TRBV11-2 and TRBJ2-1; D unclear. The germline V gene has CDR1 SGHAT and CDR2 FQNNGV. The CDR3 totals 14 residues. The CDR3 DNA sequence: TGTACCAGCAGCTTAGCTGGAACCTACAATGAGCAGTTCTTC. Translating gives CTSSLAGTYNEQFF. The full variable domain, rest sourced from reference TRBV11-2 and TRBJ2-1, is EAGVAQSPRYKIIEKRQSVAFWCNPISGHATLYWYQQILGQGPKLLIQFQNNGVVDDSQLPKDRFSAERLKGVDSTLKIQPAKLEDSAVYLCTSSLAGTYNEQFFGPGTRLTVL.

For this clonotype: Given a much more abundant clone one base away, this may be a read error. The chain recombines TRBV4-1 with TRBJ2-7; TRBD1 aligns across 8 bases. Unmatched junction bases numbered 4, after V lost 0 bases and J lost 0 bases. Germline CDR1 and CDR2: MGHRA and YSYEKL. This CDR3 is 16 amino acids long. CDR3 sequence: CASSQDATGASYEQYF. CDR3 bases: TGCGCCAGCAGCCAAGATGCGACAGGGGCCTCCTACGAGCAGTACTTC.

V is TRBV5-5 and J is TRBJ1-4; tentative D call: TRBD1 (5 bases). The CDR3 extends over 14 amino acids. V was cut by 10 bases and J by 8 bases, with 21 bases left in between. Per germline, CDR1 SGHKS and CDR2 YYEKEE (reference sequence). The CDR3 spells CAGTRVGVGEKLFF. CDR3 in DNA: TGTGCCGGCACCAGGGTCGGGGTCGGGGAAAAACTGTTTTTT.

With respect to this clonotype: An end of the junction does not agree with germline; a read error may underlie this. This chain joins TRBV4-2 and TRBJ1-5; D call uncertain. This CDR3 region has 17 residues. From germline, CDR1 is LGHNA and CDR2 YNFKEQ. The CDR3 sequence is CASSQFETSGNNKPQHF. The CDR3 coding sequence is TGTGCCAGCAGCCAATTTGAGACTTCGGGGAACAATAAGCCCCAGCATTTT.

The rearrangement links TRBV11-2 to TRBJ2-1; D is undetermined. The V gene's germline CDR1 is SGHAT and CDR2 FQNNGV. The CDR3 is 13 residues long. The CDR3 DNA follows: TGTATCAGCAGCTTACGACGTGGGTATGAGCAGTTCTTC. It specifies CISSLRRGYEQFF.

This rearrangement joins TRBV5-1 to TRBJ2-2, with 16 positions matching TRBD2. Germline CDR1 SGHRS, CDR2 YFSETQ. With V trimmed by 4 bases and J by 3 bases, 9 bases remained unmatched. CDR3 length: 19 amino acids. The CDR3 DNA reads as TGCGCCAGCAGCCCGCAGCCGGGACTAGCGGGAGGGCACACCGGGGAGCTGTTTTTT. This gives the protein CASSPQPGLAGGHTGELFF.

This clonotype was seen a handful of times. With a much larger clone just one base away, this may be a read error. Lacking the conserved final phenylalanine or tryptophan, this CDR3 likely reflects a read error. The chain is built from TRBV12-3 or TRBV12-4 and TRBJ1-1; the D gene is possibly TRBD1 (5 bases). The CDR3 spans 14 residues. V was pared by 7 bases and J by 4 bases, with 16 bases between. The DNA of the CDR3 is TGTGCCAGCACCTCTTGGGGGAGAGGCACTGAAGCTTTCCTT. Translating it yields CASTSWGRGTEAFL.

This clonotype showed up just a few times. CDR3 amino acids: CASSPGTRTYEQYF. The CDR3 DNA sequence: TGCGCCAGCAGCCCAGGTACTAGAACCTACGAGCAGTACTTC. The chain employs TRBV5-1 and TRBJ2-7; perhaps TRBD2 as D (5 bases). CDR1 is SGHRS, CDR2 YFSETQ, per germline. The CDR3 covers 14 residues. With 4 bases removed from V and 2 bases from J, the gap between germline ends came to 13 bases.